The 17 T cell receptor beta chains reported below all come from one sample, sequenced in a study of blood T cell repertoires in COVID-19. Assay: immunoSEQ multiplex PCR; the TCRdb copy retains only in-frame clones and omits some. The sample gives nearly 200,000 clones, roughly four fifths of which show up once; 4.5% to 6% is in the top ten. The sample comprised peripheral blood. These receptors originate from a woman in her seventies with active or convalescent COVID-19.

The table lists this clone with a count of one. This chain connects TRBV7-3 to TRBJ2-3; 7 nucleotides line up with TRBD1. The CDR3 has 16 residues. V shed 7 bases and J 1 base; nucleotides not matched to a gene: 11. Germline V gene lookup returns CDR1 SGHTA and CDR2 FQGTGA. Here the CDR3 reads CASTADPGQCTDTQYF. CDR3 in DNA: TGTGCCAGCACTGCCGACCCGGGACAGTGCACAGATACGCAGTATTTT.

This clone was recorded once. V usage is TRBV19 and J usage is TRBJ2-2; maybe TRBD2 (5 bases). The CDR3 sequence is 14 residues long. V was pared by 7 bases and J by 3 bases, with 12 bases between. Germline lookup yields CDR1 LNHDA and CDR2 SQIVND (reference sequence). The CDR3 sequence: CASKRGPYTGELFF. The CDR3 DNA is TGTGCCAGTAAACGAGGGCCGTACACCGGGGAGCTGTTTTTT. Full variable domain (missing parts from reference TRBV19 and TRBJ2-2): DGGITQSPKYLFRKEGQNVTLSCEQNLNHDAMYWYRQDPGQGLRLIYYSQIVNDFQKGDIAEGYSVSREKKESFPLTVTSAQKNPTAFYLCASKRGPYTGELFFGEGSRLTVL.

A note on this clone: The identical CDR3 is also encoded by other nucleotide sequences in the sample. The V call is TRBV20-1, the J call TRBJ2-1, with a tentative D call TRBD2 (6 bases). Between the trimmed V and J ends, which lost 6 bases and 5 bases, there was a span of 8 bases. Germline V gene data show CDR1 as DFQATT and CDR2 as SNEGSKA (reference sequence). The CDR3 extends over 11 amino acids. The chain's CDR3 is CSAGGNNEQFF. The CDR3 coding sequence is TGCAGTGCCGGAGGGAACAATGAGCAGTTCTTC.

This clone was observed many times. The CDR3, as DNA: TGTGCCAGTAGTATACTTGCTAGCAGACTGGACGAGCAGTACTTC. This gives the protein CASSILASRLDEQYF. The chain carries TRBV19 and TRBJ2-7, with a tentative D call TRBD2 (5 bases). CDR1 is LNHDA, CDR2 SQIVND, per germline (reference sequence). Trimming took off 2 bases at V and 5 bases at J, with 16 bases between the two ends. The CDR3 sequence is 15 residues long.

The J gene is TRBJ1-5, the V gene TRBV5-1, with 10 bases lining up with TRBD1. CDR1 and CDR2 (germline): SGHRS, YFSETQ. The J segment lost 5 bases and the V segment lost 4 bases, leaving 3 bases of the junction unmatched. CDR3 length: 14 amino acids. Written as DNA, the CDR3 is TGCGCCAGCAGCGTCGGACAGGGGGATCAGCCCCAGCATTTT. It codes for CASSVGQGDQPQHF.

The sample holds one count of this clone. The CDR3 nucleotides read TGCAGCGTAGTCGGACAGGGGACAGATACGCAGTATTTT. Amino acid sequence: CSVVGQGTDTQYF. The V and J genes are TRBV29-1 and TRBJ2-3, with 9 bases identical to TRBD1. After removal of 6 bases from V and 3 bases from J, the junction contained 4 bases not matched to a gene. The germline V gene has CDR1 SQVTM and CDR2 ANQGSEA. The CDR3 covers 13 residues.

V and J are TRBV6-5 and TRBJ2-1; TRBD2 is a possible D gene (6 bases). CDR1 MNHEY and CDR2 SVGAGI come from the germline V gene. V dropped 6 bases and J dropped 0 bases, with 12 bases sitting between them. The length of the CDR3 is 15 residues. The CDR3 spells CASRTAGSSYNEQFF. The CDR3 DNA is TGTGCCAGCAGAACAGCGGGTAGCTCCTACAATGAGCAGTTCTTC.

The genes are TRBV2 and TRBJ2-7; 13 bases agree with TRBD2. This CDR3 has 15 residues. V lost 4 bases to trimming and J lost 4 bases; unmatched junction nucleotides: 4. Germline lookup yields CDR1 SNHLY and CDR2 FYNNEI. The DNA for the CDR3 is TGTGCCAGCAGTGTTAGACTAGCGGGAGGATACGAGCAGTACTTC. Encoded protein: CASSVRLAGGYEQYF.

DNA for the CDR3: TGTGCCACCAGCAGAGATCCAGGGCCCGCCGGGGAGCTGTTTTTT. It translates to CATSRDPGPAGELFF. J is TRBJ2-2 and V is TRBV15, with D possibly TRBD1 on 5 matching bases. Germline assignment: CDR1 LNHNV and CDR2 YYDKDF (reference sequence). This CDR3 is 15 amino acids long. The V end lost 0 bases, the J end lost 6 bases, and 11 bases lay between the germline ends.

The J gene is TRBJ2-3, the V gene TRBV9; 7 positions match TRBD2. With V trimmed by 5 bases and J by 0 bases, 6 bases remained unmatched. The germline V gene has CDR1 SGDLS and CDR2 YYNGEE. The CDR3 is 15 amino acids. CDR3 loop: CASRASGESTDTQYF. The CDR3 DNA is TGTGCCAGCAGGGCCAGCGGGGAAAGCACAGATACGCAGTATTTT.

V usage is TRBV5-1 and J usage is TRBJ1-4; no reliable D call. Trimming pared 4 bases from V and 0 bases from J, leaving 7 bases between. Per the germline V gene, CDR1 is SGHRS and CDR2 is YFSETQ. The CDR3 runs 14 residues. The chain's CDR3 is CASSPGATNEKLFF. In nucleotides, the CDR3 is TGCGCCAGCAGCCCGGGTGCAACTAATGAAAAACTGTTTTTT.

J is TRBJ2-3 and V is TRBV5-6; TRBD2 agrees at 12 bases. Germline-derived CDR1 and CDR2 are SGHDT and YYEEEE. The CDR3 contains 17 residues. The V and J ends lost 0 bases and 3 bases, in that order; junction bases with no gene match: 5. The CDR3 DNA follows: TGTGCCAGCAGCTTGGGACTAGCGGGAGCAGGAACAGATACGCAGTATTTT. This encodes CASSLGLAGAGTDTQYF.

This rearrangement joins TRBV4-1 to TRBJ2-5, with 14 bases that match TRBD2. Unmatched junction bases numbered 9, after V lost 2 bases and J lost 10 bases. CDR1 and CDR2 (germline): MGHRA, YSYEKL. The CDR3 contains 16 residues. CDR3 sequence (DNA): TGCGCCAGCAGCCAAACGAGACTAGCGGGAGGGGGGATCCAGTACTTC. This codes for CASSQTRLAGGGIQYF.

Concerning this clone: The same CDR3 is also encoded by other DNA sequences in this sample. V gene TRBV6-5 combines with J gene TRBJ2-3, with 7 bases identical to TRBD1. This CDR3 has 14 amino acids. V was clipped by 6 bases and J by 1 base; unmatched bases: 4. Germline-derived CDR1 and CDR2 are MNHEY and SVGAGI. CDR3 sequence (DNA): TGTGCCAGCAGAGTAGACAGGGGCACAGATACGCAGTATTTT. Protein: CASRVDRGTDTQYF.

The chain links TRBV9 to TRBJ2-5; perhaps TRBD2 as D (6 bases). The CDR3 totals 15 residues. V gave up 3 bases and J gave up 2 bases, with 14 bases separating them. Per the germline V gene, CDR1 is SGDLS and CDR2 is YYNGEE. The chain's CDR3 is CASSANGREQETQYF. The CDR3 coding sequence is TGTGCCAGCAGCGCCAACGGACGGGAGCAAGAGACCCAGTACTTC.

The chain joins TRBV2 to TRBJ1-2; 9 nucleotides agree with TRBD1. The V gene end was trimmed by 11 bases and the J gene end by 3 bases; junction bases not matched to a gene: 13. CDR1 is SNHLY and CDR2 is FYNNEI in the germline V gene. The CDR3 runs to 15 residues. For the CDR3, the DNA is TGTGCCGGATCCCCACAGGGGGCGGGGGACTATGGCTACACCTTC. Protein: CAGSPQGAGDYGYTF.

This chain links TRBV3-1 (or the pseudogene TRBV3-2) with TRBJ1-2; the D gene is possibly TRBD1 (6 bases). The V gene's germline CDR1 is LGHDT and CDR2 YNNKEL (reference sequence). The CDR3 is made up of 15 amino acids. Trimming left V 2 bases short and J 4 bases short, with 14 bases between. The CDR3 loop reads CASSQQTTGGYGYTF. In DNA, the CDR3 is TGTGCCAGCAGCCAACAGACGACAGGTGGCTATGGCTACACCTTC.